The 19 T cell receptor beta chains presented below share a single source sample, sequenced in a study of blood T cell repertoires in COVID-19. Profiling relied on immunoSEQ multiplex PCR, and the TCRdb table lists in-frame clones only, not all of them. Found here are some 200,000 clones, roughly 85% of them singletons; the top ten hold approximately 2.3%. Sequencing input: peripheral blood. These TCRs come from a woman aged 70 to 79 with COVID-19, enrolled during active disease.

The rearrangement joins TRBV2 to TRBJ1-1, with no clear D. CDR3 length equals 12 residues. CDR1 SNHLY and CDR2 FYNNEI come from the germline V gene. V shed 8 bases and J shed 0 bases, with 7 bases lying between them. The CDR3 loop reads CASRGVNTEAFF. CDR3 in DNA: TGTGCCAGCCGAGGCGTGAACACTGAAGCTTTCTTT. Combining the CDR3 with reference TRBV2 and TRBJ1-1 gives the whole variable domain EPEVTQTPSHQVTQMGQEVILRCVPISNHLYFYWYRQILGQKVEFLVSFYNNEISEKSEIFDDQFSVERPDGSNFTLKIRSTKLEDSAMYFCASRGVNTEAFFGQGTRLTVV.

The genes are TRBV6-5 and TRBJ2-1; 12 nucleotides agree with TRBD1. The CDR3 has 14 residues. V lost 6 bases to trimming and J lost 5 bases; unmatched junction nucleotides: 2. CDR1 and CDR2 (germline): MNHEY, SVGAGI. CDR3 protein: CASSGTGGHNEQFF. The CDR3, as DNA: TGTGCCAGCAGCGGGACAGGGGGCCACAATGAGCAGTTCTTC.

This clone was detected only once. This CDR3 is CASSRRREYGYTF. CDR3 bases: TGTGCCAGCAGCCGCCGGCGGGAGTATGGCTACACCTTC. This chain links TRBV3-1 (or the pseudogene TRBV3-2) with TRBJ1-2; unclear D gene. CDR1 is LGHDT, CDR2 YNNKEL, per germline (reference sequence). The CDR3 covers 13 residues. V gave up 4 bases and J gave up 5 bases, with 11 bases separating them.

The V and J genes are TRBV24-1 and TRBJ1-5; 7 bases align to TRBD1. V shed 6 bases and J 0 bases; nucleotides not matched to a gene: 7. Germline CDR1 reads KGHDR; CDR2 reads SFDVKD. This CDR3 spans 16 amino acids. The DNA of the CDR3 is TGTGCCACCAGTCCGACAGGGATTTATAGCAATCAGCCCCAGCATTTT. It encodes CATSPTGIYSNQPQHF.

The gene calls are TRBV18 and TRBJ1-6, with 8 bases matching TRBD1. CDR3 length: 15 amino acids. Unmatched junction bases numbered 7, after V lost 3 bases and J lost 9 bases. Germline CDR1 KGHSH, CDR2 LQKENI. The CDR3 region is CASSPGQAMGSPLHF. The CDR3 nucleotides read TGTGCCAGCTCACCGGGACAGGCGATGGGTTCACCCCTCCACTTT.

V usage is TRBV5-1 and J usage is TRBJ1-1; 7 nucleotides line up with TRBD1. CDR1 and CDR2 from the germline V gene are SGHRS and YFSETQ. CDR3 length: 15 amino acids. V shed 4 bases and J 4 bases; nucleotides not matched to a gene: 10. DNA of the CDR3: TGCGCCAGCAGCCGAGAACAGGGGATGGGCACTGAAGCTTTCTTT. This codes for CASSREQGMGTEAFF.

This clone was counted once. CDR3 sequence: CASSPPTGRDYGYTF. CDR3 DNA: TGTGCCAGCTCACCACCTACAGGGAGGGACTATGGCTACACCTTC. The chain combines TRBV18 with TRBJ1-2; D may be TRBD1 (6 bases). The germline CDR1 and CDR2 sequences are KGHSH and LQKENI. Between the trimmed V and J ends, which lost 0 bases and 3 bases, there was a span of 11 bases. This CDR3 is built from 15 residues.

V gene TRBV7-6 combines with J gene TRBJ2-7, with 8 nucleotides matching TRBD1. This CDR3 comprises 16 residues. Germline V gene lookup returns CDR1 SGHVS and CDR2 FNYEAQ. V lost 5 bases, J lost 3 bases, and 12 bases stayed unmatched. The chain's CDR3 is CASSARQGRSNYEQYF. The CDR3 DNA follows: TGTGCCAGCAGCGCAAGACAGGGGCGAAGTAACTACGAGCAGTACTTC.

J is TRBJ1-2 and V is TRBV19; 7 bases are shared with TRBD1. Trimming cost V 7 bases and J 0 bases; bases outside gene matches: 8. Germline CDR1 reads LNHDA; CDR2 reads SQIVND (reference sequence). The CDR3 totals 15 residues. The CDR3 spells CASTDRDRSNYGYTF. CDR3 in DNA: TGTGCCAGTACCGACCGGGACAGATCTAACTATGGCTACACCTTC. Full variable domain (outside the CDR3, taken from reference TRBV19 and TRBJ1-2): DGGITQSPKYLFRKEGQNVTLSCEQNLNHDAMYWYRQDPGQGLRLIYYSQIVNDFQKGDIAEGYSVSREKKESFPLTVTSAQKNPTAFYLCASTDRDRSNYGYTFGSGTRLTVV.

The chain employs TRBV6-2 or TRBV6-3 and TRBJ2-2; 7 nucleotides match TRBD2. The CDR3 spans 13 residues. Trimming at V came to 6 bases and at J to 6 bases, leaving 4 bases not matched to a gene. CDR1 MNHEY and CDR2 SVGEGT come from the germline V gene. The DNA for the CDR3 is TGTGCCAGCAGCCCCGCGGGGGCCGGGGAGCTGTTTTTT. Protein product: CASSPAGAGELFF.

V usage is TRBV5-1 and J usage is TRBJ2-7; 12 positions agree with TRBD2. Losses at the gene ends were 7 bases for V and 5 bases for J; bases not matched to a gene: 7. CDR3 length: 14 amino acids. Germline V gives CDR1 SGHRS, CDR2 YFSETQ. The CDR3 DNA is TGCGCCAGCGGACTAGCGGGAAGGTGGAACGAGCAGTACTTC. This translates into CASGLAGRWNEQYF.

This clone was picked up one time. This chain joins TRBV5-6 and TRBJ1-6; TRBD1 matches 8 bases. With 4 bases clipped from V and 8 bases from J, the junction kept 8 bases outside the gene matches. The CDR3 loop spans 15 amino acids. Germline V gives CDR1 SGHDT, CDR2 YYEEEE. The CDR3 loop reads CASSLRTGSHSPLHF. The CDR3 DNA is TGTGCCAGCAGCCTACGGACAGGGAGTCATTCACCCCTCCACTTT.

Details on this clone: Mismatch with germline at one junction end may stem from a read error. The chain combines TRBV7-7 with TRBJ1-1; 8 bases fit TRBD1. The CDR3 is made up of 17 amino acids. Germline V CDR1 and CDR2: SSHAT, FNYEAQ (reference sequence). The CDR3 nucleotides read TGTGCTAGCAGCTTAGCCCCGCCACAGGGGGAGAACACTGAAGCTTTCTTT. Translating gives CASSLAPPQGENTEAFF.

The chain couples TRBV7-6 to TRBJ2-3; TRBD2 matches at 11 bases. This CDR3 is 17 amino acids long. Germline V gene sequence: CDR1 SGHVS, CDR2 FNYEAQ. V trimming: 5 bases; J trimming: 0 bases; junction bases outside the gene matches: 7. The CDR3 sequence: CASSLPTSGASTDTQYF. In nucleotides, the CDR3 is TGTGCCAGCAGCCTACCGACTAGCGGGGCTAGCACAGATACGCAGTATTTT.

The chain carries TRBV6-6 and TRBJ1-2; 7 bases agree with TRBD1. V dropped 4 bases and J dropped 8; count of bases not matched to a gene: 13. Germline CDR1 reads MNHNY; CDR2 reads SVGAGI (reference sequence). The CDR3 has 15 amino acids. The CDR3 DNA sequence: TGTGCCAGCAGTTCGCCAGGGGGGCAAGGACGGGGCTACACCTTC. Its protein is CASSSPGGQGRGYTF.

This clone was observed a single time. The chain links TRBV5-6 to TRBJ1-6; perhaps TRBD1 as D (6 bases). Germline-derived CDR1 and CDR2 are SGHDT and YYEEEE. Between the trimmed V and J ends, which lost 4 bases and 8 bases, there was a span of 19 bases. CDR3 length equals 16 residues. DNA for the CDR3: TGTGCCAGCAGCAAGGGACATGGGAGTGAGGATTCACCCCTCCACTTT. It translates to CASSKGHGSEDSPLHF.

The rearrangement uses TRBV5-1 and TRBJ2-2; possible D gene TRBD2, 6 bases. Trimming pared 0 bases from V and 1 base from J, leaving 13 bases between. Germline loops: CDR1 SGHRS, CDR2 YFSETQ. CDR3 length equals 17 residues. The CDR3 nucleotides read TGCGCCAGCAGCTTGGCCAGGGCGGGGCTGAACACCGGGGAGCTGTTTTTT. This translates into CASSLARAGLNTGELFF.

With respect to this clone: This same CDR3 is encoded by further DNA sequences in the sample. This chain uses TRBV9 with TRBJ2-5; 7 bases are shared with TRBD1. Trimming cost V 2 bases and J 5 bases; bases outside gene matches: 3. The V gene's germline CDR1 is SGDLS and CDR2 YYNGEE. CDR3 length: 13 amino acids. The CDR3 protein is CASSVQGEETQYF. CDR3 in DNA: TGTGCCAGCAGCGTCCAGGGGGAGGAGACCCAGTACTTC.

This clone has a single count. In DNA form, the CDR3 reads TGTGCCAGCAGCTTACGGTTGCGGACAGATACGCAGTATTTT. Its protein product is CASSLRLRTDTQYF. This chain joins TRBV7-2 and TRBJ2-3, with unresolved D. The CDR3 loop spans 14 amino acids. Germline lookup yields CDR1 SGHTA and CDR2 FQGNSA. V gave up 2 bases and J gave up 3 bases, with 9 bases separating them.